This TCR beta chain was obtained from a study of shared clonotypes between healthy human individuals. Study-wide findings and caveats: Non-shared clonotypes had lower generation probabilities than clonotypes shared by all four sorted-subset donors.

Trimming took 3 bases from V and 3 from J; bases not matched to a gene: 5. Germline lookup yields CDR1 SNHLY and CDR2 FYNNEI. The CDR3 runs to 15 residues. In the authors' methods: Filtering differed for immunoSEQ, which gave only junction sequences without quality scores. Measured with immunoSEQ multiplex PCR; TCRdb has only the in-frame clones, and not every one. V, J and clone size are those of that table, while D and trimming were read from the DNA. The sample holds about 2,100,000 clones, about 93% seen once. The naive CD8 fraction comprised CD45RO-negative cells positively selected for CCR7 and excluded terminally differentiated effector memory CD45RA+ cells. Concerning this clone itself: The target antigen is unknown.

Sequences were obtained from naive CD8+ T cells from PBMCs. This chain connects TRBV2 to TRBJ2-7, with 10 nucleotides matching TRBD1. The TCR originated in a man between 18 and 35 years old in good health. Some clones in this sample may be carry-over from other donors' samples. CDR3: CASSDEGTGDYEQYF. In nucleotides, the CDR3 is TGTGCCAGCAGTGATGAAGGGACAGGGGACTACGAGCAGTACTTC. Full variable domain (rest looked up from reference TRBV2 and TRBJ2-7): EPEVTQTPSHQVTQMGQEVILRCVPISNHLYFYWYRQILGQKVEFLVSFYNNEISEKSEIFDDQFSVERPDGSNFTLKIRSTKLEDSAMYFCASSDEGTGDYEQYFGPGTRLTVT.